The 11 T cell receptor beta chains below were found in one sample sequenced in a study of T cell responses to AZD1222 COVID-19 vaccine. Libraries were prepared by immunoSEQ multiplex PCR; TCRdb keeps only in-frame clonotypes and omits some of them. The table has about 110,000 clones, about 86% seen once. Material: peripheral blood, obtained on day 0 of AZD1222 vaccination. These receptors were collected from an adult in good health.

The chain has TRBV19 and TRBJ1-4, with TRBD1 identical over 8 bases. The V gene's germline CDR1 is LNHDA and CDR2 SQIVND (reference sequence). Unmatched junction bases numbered 11, after V lost 10 bases and J lost 7 bases. CDR3 length: 14 amino acids. The CDR3 region has the DNA TGTGCCACCAAACTCCGGGACAGGACTGAAAAACTGTTTTTT. Translating gives CATKLRDRTEKLFF.

This clone was seen only a few times. The chain uses TRBV30 and TRBJ2-7; either TRBD1 or TRBD2 may fit D (5 bases each). The germline V gene has CDR1 GTSNPN and CDR2 SVGIG (reference sequence). The CDR3 totals 12 residues. V lost 5 bases and J lost 6, with 14 bases in between. CDR3 sequence reads: CAWDQGPREQYF. The CDR3 DNA reads as TGTGCCTGGGACCAGGGACCCCGCGAGCAGTACTTC.

V and J are TRBV6-5 and TRBJ1-1; tentative D call: TRBD1 (5 bases). Germline V lookup: CDR1 MNHEY, CDR2 SVGAGI. Trimming took off 6 bases at V and 5 bases at J, with 13 bases between the two ends. CDR3 length equals 13 residues. In nucleotides, the CDR3 is TGTGCCAGCAGCGCAGGGCCGGGGACTGAAGCTTTCTTT. Its protein is CASSAGPGTEAFF.

The J gene is TRBJ2-3, the V gene TRBV11-2; D remains unclear. V lost 4 bases, J lost 2 bases, and 10 bases lay in between. The CDR3 consists of 14 residues. The germline V gene has CDR1 SGHAT and CDR2 FQNNGV. The CDR3, as DNA: TGTGCCAGCAGCTCTAGGGTTTCCACAGATACGCAGTATTTT. This encodes CASSSRVSTDTQYF.

This chain links TRBV28 with TRBJ2-7; 14 positions agree with TRBD2. CDR1 MDHEN and CDR2 SYDVKM come from the germline V gene. There are 18 residues in the CDR3. After removal of 4 bases from V and 3 bases from J, the junction contained 11 bases not matched to a gene. This CDR3 reads CASSSPGTSGRLGYEQYF. CDR3 DNA: TGTGCCAGCAGTTCCCCCGGGACTAGCGGGAGACTGGGCTACGAGCAGTACTTC.

The chain couples TRBV7-2 to TRBJ2-2, with D perhaps matching TRBD1 (5 bases). Deletions cut 5 bases from V and 1 base from J, with 5 bases between. The germline gives CDR1 SGHTA, CDR2 FQGNSA. The CDR3 sequence is 13 residues long. CDR3 nucleotide sequence: TGTGCCAGCAGCACAGGGAACACCGGGGAGCTGTTTTTT. This codes for CASSTGNTGELFF. Combining the CDR3 with reference TRBV7-2 and TRBJ2-2 gives the whole variable domain GAGVSQSPSNKVTEKGKDVELRCDPISGHTALYWYRQSLGQGLEFLIYFQGNSAPDKSGLPSDRFSAERTGGSVSTLTIQRTQQEDSAVYLCASSTGNTGELFFGEGSRLTVL.

This sequence joins TRBV5-1 and TRBJ2-1; the D gene could be TRBD1 or TRBD2 (5 bases each). This CDR3 has 16 residues. Between the trimmed V and J ends, which lost 6 bases and 2 bases, there was a span of 18 bases. The germline V gene encodes CDR1 SGHRS and CDR2 YFSETQ. Here the CDR3 DNA reads TGCGCCAGCACAAAGGGTGGCTGGGGACCCTACAATGAGCAGTTCTTC. As protein: CASTKGGWGPYNEQFF.

In DNA form, the CDR3 reads TGTGCCAGCAGCGTACCGACCACGACGAACACTGAAGCTTTCTTT. It is translated as CASSVPTTTNTEAFF. This sequence joins TRBV5-4 and TRBJ1-1, with D unresolved. Germline CDR1 and CDR2: SGHNT and YYREEE (reference sequence). Trimming removed 4 bases from V and 1 base from J, with 14 bases in between. The CDR3 is 15 residues long. The full variable domain, with the rest looked up from reference TRBV5-4 and TRBJ1-1, is ETGVTQSPTHLIKTRGQQVTLRCSSQSGHNTVSWYQQALGQGPQFIFQYYREEENGRGNFPPRFSGLQFPNYSSELNVNALELDDSALYLCASSVPTTTNTEAFFGQGTRLTVV.

V usage is TRBV6-5 and J usage is TRBJ1-2, with 7 bases identical to TRBD1. The germline V gene has CDR1 MNHEY and CDR2 SVGAGI. CDR3 length: 14 amino acids. The V gene end was trimmed by 4 bases and the J gene end by 4 bases; junction bases not matched to a gene: 6. The CDR3: CASSSQGDLYGYTF. CDR3 nucleotide sequence: TGTGCCAGCAGTTCTCAGGGGGACCTCTATGGCTACACCTTC.

This chain joins TRBV3-1 (or the pseudogene TRBV3-2) and TRBJ2-7; D is uncertain. Germline values: CDR1 LGHDT, CDR2 YNNKEL (reference sequence). The CDR3 runs 14 residues. Trimming took off 1 base at V and 0 bases at J, with 7 bases between the two ends. The CDR3 sequence is CASSQVYSSYEQYF. In DNA, the CDR3 is TGTGCCAGCAGCCAAGTTTACAGCTCCTACGAGCAGTACTTC.

Only one count was recorded for this clone. The chain carries TRBV29-1 and TRBJ1-1, with no clear D. The V end lost 7 bases, the J end lost 7 bases, and 19 bases lay between the germline ends. Germline V gives CDR1 SQVTM, CDR2 ANQGSEA. This CDR3 spans 13 amino acids. The CDR3 spells CSALADGWGEAFF. The DNA of the CDR3 is TGCAGCGCCCTCGCCGACGGCTGGGGTGAAGCTTTCTTT.